This T cell receptor (beta chain) was retrieved from a study of blood T cells in healthy people across ages. It was with a sample-barcoded 5' primer and a J-beta primer mix that a second PCR of roughly 7 to 12 cycles was run. TCRdb fed the 5' RACE reads into MiXCR, producing one record per CDR3 protein. The sample consists of hundreds of thousands of distinct CDR3 sequences, roughly 50% of them appearing once. There are many counts of this clonotype. Trimming removed 1 base at V and 0 bases at J, with 13 bases between. From germline, CDR1 is MDHEN and CDR2 SYDVKM. The CDR3 is made up of 17 amino acids.

The chain links TRBV28 to TRBJ2-1; no definite D call. Input material: blood. This sequence was found in a young man in good health. The CDR3 is CASSLSAGRSSYNEQFF. The CDR3 DNA reads TGTGCCAGCAGTTTATCGGCAGGTCGAAGCTCCTACAATGAGCAGTTCTTC.